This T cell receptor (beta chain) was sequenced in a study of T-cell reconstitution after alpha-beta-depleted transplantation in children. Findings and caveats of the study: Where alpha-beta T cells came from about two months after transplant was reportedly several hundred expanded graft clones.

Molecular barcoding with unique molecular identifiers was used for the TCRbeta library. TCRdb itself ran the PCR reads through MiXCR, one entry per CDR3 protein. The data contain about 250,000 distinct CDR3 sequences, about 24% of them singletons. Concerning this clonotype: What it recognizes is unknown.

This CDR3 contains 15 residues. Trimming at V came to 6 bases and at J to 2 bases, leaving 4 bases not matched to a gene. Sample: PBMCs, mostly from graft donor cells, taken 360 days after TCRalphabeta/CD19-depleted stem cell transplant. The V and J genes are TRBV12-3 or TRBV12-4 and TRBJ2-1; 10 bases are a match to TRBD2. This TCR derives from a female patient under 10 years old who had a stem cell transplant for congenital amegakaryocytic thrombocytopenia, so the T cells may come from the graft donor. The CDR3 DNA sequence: TGTGCCAGCAGGATAGCGGGAGGAACCTACAATGAGCAGTTCTTC. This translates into CASRIAGGTYNEQFF.